Listed here are 15 T cell receptor beta chains from one sample, sequenced in a study of blood T cell repertoires in COVID-19. Some clones are missing from TCRdb's copy, which holds only in-frame ones; the method was immunoSEQ multiplex PCR. Here the sample spans some 76,000 clones, around 79% being singletons. The sample taken for sequencing was peripheral blood. These receptors came from a man aged 45-65 years with acute or convalescent COVID-19.

The chain employs TRBV10-3 and TRBJ2-2; D is possibly TRBD1 (6 bases). Germline loops: CDR1 ENHRY, CDR2 SYGVKD. Trimming removed 6 bases from V and 6 bases from J, with 8 bases in between. The CDR3 length is 12 residues. CDR3 residues: CAIRQGAGELFF. Here the CDR3 DNA reads TGTGCCATCAGACAGGGAGCCGGGGAGCTGTTTTTT.

V gene TRBV30 combines with J gene TRBJ1-2; 8 positions match TRBD1. The V gene end was trimmed by 7 bases and the J gene end by 3 bases; junction bases not matched to a gene: 1. Germline V lookup: CDR1 GTSNPN, CDR2 SVGIG (reference sequence). The CDR3 has 11 residues. The DNA of the CDR3 is TGTGCCTTACAGGGGGACTATGGCTACACCTTC. It specifies CALQGDYGYTF.

The V call is TRBV9, the J call TRBJ1-1; maybe TRBD1 (5 bases). CDR1 SGDLS and CDR2 YYNGEE come from the germline V gene. The V end was cut by 0 bases, the J end by 4 bases, with 10 bases between. This CDR3 comprises 14 residues. In nucleotides, the CDR3 is TGTGCCAGCAGCGTAGCATGGGGGGGCACTGAAGCTTTCTTT. It is translated as CASSVAWGGTEAFF.

This rearrangement joins TRBV7-7 to TRBJ2-2; 7 nucleotides line up with TRBD1. Trimming took 6 bases from V and 3 from J; bases not matched to a gene: 4. The CDR3 has 14 residues. Germline CDR1 is SSHAT and CDR2 is FNYEAQ (reference sequence). The CDR3 spells CASRSTGDTGELFF. In nucleotides, the CDR3 is TGTGCCAGCAGGTCAACAGGGGACACCGGGGAGCTGTTTTTT.

A single count supports this clone. The chain uses TRBV19 and TRBJ2-7; 8 nucleotides line up with TRBD1. CDR1 and CDR2 from the germline V gene are LNHDA and SQIVND (reference sequence). J gave up 3 bases and V 5 bases, and 12 bases lay outside the gene matches. The CDR3 totals 16 residues. CDR3: CASSWGDRGSFYEQYF. The CDR3 DNA sequence: TGTGCCAGTAGTTGGGGAGACAGGGGAAGTTTCTACGAGCAGTACTTC.

V is TRBV24-1 and J is TRBJ2-3; 8 bases are shared with TRBD1. The CDR3 consists of 14 residues. The germline gives CDR1 KGHDR, CDR2 SFDVKD. V shed 6 bases and J 4 bases; nucleotides not matched to a gene: 5. The CDR3 DNA sequence: TGTGCCACCAGTATGGCAGGGGGCCCAGATACGCAGTATTTT. It is translated as CATSMAGGPDTQYF.

Comments on this clone: Germline is not matched at one junction end, which may reflect a read error. The rearrangement joins TRBV27 to TRBJ2-1; TRBD1 might be the D (9 bases). CDR1 MNHEY and CDR2 SMNVEV come from the germline V gene (reference sequence). This CDR3 spans 20 amino acids. CDR3 sequence reads: CASSLFGDRDTSGSYNEQFF. The CDR3 DNA is TGTGCCAGCAGCTTATTCGGGGACAGGGACACAAGCGGGAGCTACAATGAGCAGTTCTTC.

The chain carries TRBV19 and TRBJ2-6; no definite D call. The CDR3 is 15 amino acids. CDR1 and CDR2 (germline): LNHDA, SQIVND (reference sequence). V lost 4 bases and J 0 bases, leaving 7 bases between the germline ends. CDR3 in DNA: TGTGCCAGTAGTACACATCTCTCTGGGGCCAACGTCCTGACTTTC. Its protein product is CASSTHLSGANVLTF.

The V and J genes are TRBV21-1 and TRBJ1-4; the listed D gene, TRBD1, was not tested against the DNA. TRBV21-1 constitutes a pseudogene. The CDR3 spans 20 residues. In nucleotides, the CDR3 is TGTGCCAGCAGCAAAGGGGGTTCCGGGCAGGGGAGTGCAACTAATGAAAAACTGTTTTTT. Translating it yields CASSKGGSGQGSATNEKLFF.

The chain is built from TRBV30 and TRBJ1-2; 10 bases fit TRBD1. V lost 2 bases and J lost 2; bases outside the gene matches: 5. The CDR3 consists of 15 residues. Germline-derived CDR1 and CDR2 are GTSNPN and SVGIG (reference sequence). The CDR3 DNA reads as TGTGCCTGGAGTAGCCCGACAGGGGGCAACTATGGCTACACCTTC. Protein: CAWSSPTGGNYGYTF.

CDR3 sequence (DNA): TGTGCCAGCAGTCTCTATGAGGCTAGAATGAATTCACCCCTCCACTTT. Translated: CASSLYEARMNSPLHF. J is TRBJ1-6 and V is TRBV5-4; D is undetermined. Deletions cut 5 bases from V and 7 bases from J, with 19 bases between. The CDR3 length is 16 residues. Germline values: CDR1 SGHNT, CDR2 YYREEE (reference sequence).

The rearrangement uses TRBV2 and TRBJ2-3; 8 positions agree with TRBD1. The V and J ends lost 5 bases and 5 bases, in that order; junction bases with no gene match: 15. Germline values: CDR1 SNHLY, CDR2 FYNNEI. The CDR3 is made up of 17 amino acids. The CDR3 sequence: CASSMLTLGQGKDTQYF. The DNA for the CDR3 is TGTGCCAGCAGTATGTTGACTCTCGGACAGGGTAAAGATACGCAGTATTTT. Together with reference TRBV2 and TRBJ2-3, the CDR3 gives the full variable domain: EPEVTQTPSHQVTQMGQEVILRCVPISNHLYFYWYRQILGQKVEFLVSFYNNEISEKSEIFDDQFSVERPDGSNFTLKIRSTKLEDSAMYFCASSMLTLGQGKDTQYFGPGTRLTVL.

V is TRBV4-2 and J is TRBJ2-2, with D possibly being TRBD2 (5 bases). CDR3 size: 15 residues. Looked up from germline, CDR1 is LGHNA and CDR2 is YNFKEQ. Trimming removed 4 bases at V and 2 bases at J, with 11 bases between. The CDR3 nucleotides read TGTGCCAGCAGCCCCGGAGGCTATAACACCGGGGAGCTGTTTTTT. As protein: CASSPGGYNTGELFF.

The chain joins TRBV7-9 to TRBJ2-1; D perhaps matches TRBD1 (5 bases). This CDR3 is 15 amino acids long. Germline V gives CDR1 SEHNR, CDR2 FQNEAQ (reference sequence). Trimming left V 5 bases short and J 0 bases short, with 11 bases between. The CDR3 spells CASSIDSFSYNEQFF. CDR3 nucleotide sequence: TGTGCCAGCAGCATAGACAGTTTCTCCTACAATGAGCAGTTCTTC.

In the case of this clone: The same CDR3 also results from other DNA sequences found in this sample. The DNA for the CDR3 is TGTGCCAGTAGCAGACAGGAGTTCTACAATGAGCAGTTCTTC. It is translated as CASSRQEFYNEQFF. The chain carries TRBV19 and TRBJ2-1; possibly TRBD1 for D (6 bases). Germline V gives CDR1 LNHDA, CDR2 SQIVND (reference sequence). Trimming left V 6 bases short and J 3 bases short, with 12 bases between. The CDR3 covers 14 residues.